This TCR beta chain was documented in a study of T cell changes during pregnancy in multiple sclerosis. Produced via immunoSEQ multiplex PCR; TCRdb's table is partial and in-frame only. The data show nearly 40,000 clones, about 91% seen once. The length of the CDR3 is 14 residues. CDR1 SNHLY and CDR2 FYNNEI come from the germline V gene. The V and J ends lost 6 bases and 0 bases respectively, with 12 bases between them. The sequence derives from a female donor with multiple sclerosis, enrolled in a pregnancy study. Sequenced here: CD4+ T cells from peripheral blood mononuclear cells, sampled in the third trimester of pregnancy. The V gene is TRBV2, the J gene TRBJ2-7; maybe TRBD1 (7 bases). In nucleotides, the CDR3 is TGTGCCAGCAGGAGACAGGGAGGCTCCTACGAGCAGTACTTC. It codes for CASRRQGGSYEQYF.